A single sample is the source of the 13 T cell receptor beta chains below, sequenced in a study of T-cell memory formation after mild COVID-19. In TCRdb, the 5' RACE reads were re-called with MiXCR into one record per CDR3 protein. Seen here are 100,000 to 150,000 distinct CDR3 sequences, about 17% observed once, and the top ten hold approximately 5%. Sequenced: PBMCs or a T cell subset sorted from them (not recorded which). The receptors here all came from a man between 18 and 29 years old who had mild COVID-19 (a few samples of this study predate the infection). Cell type and time point are not known.

The J gene is TRBJ1-2, the V gene TRBV5-1, with 10 bases that match TRBD1. The CDR3 is made up of 13 amino acids. With V trimmed by 4 bases and J by 5 bases, 2 bases remained unmatched. The V gene's germline CDR1 is SGHRS and CDR2 YFSETQ. This CDR3 is CASSAGQGYGYTF. The CDR3 bases are TGCGCCAGCAGCGCGGGACAGGGGTATGGCTACACCTTC.

This clonotype was observed a handful of times. The chain links TRBV12-3 or TRBV12-4 to TRBJ2-5; TRBD2 matches at 12 bases. CDR3 length equals 14 residues. J lost 6 bases, V lost 3 bases, and 2 bases had no gene match. DNA for the CDR3: TGTGCCAGCAGTTTGCTAGCGGGGGGGCAGACCCAGTACTTC. Protein product: CASSLLAGGQTQYF.

The rearrangement links TRBV20-1 to TRBJ2-7; a possible D gene is TRBD1 (6 bases). This CDR3 region has 12 residues. Trimming pared 3 bases from V and 4 bases from J, leaving 10 bases between. CDR1 and CDR2 from the germline V gene are DFQATT and SNEGSKA (reference sequence). CDR3 nucleotides: TGCAGTGCTAGCCCCGACAGGTACGAGCAGTACGTC. It specifies CSASPDRYEQYV.

The table lists this clonotype with a few counts. The CDR3 loop is CASSSQRGRGNTEAFF. As DNA, the CDR3 is TGTGCCAGCAGCTCTCAGAGGGGGCGGGGGAACACTGAAGCTTTCTTT. The J gene is TRBJ1-1, the V gene TRBV6-5; 7 bases fit TRBD1. V shed 6 bases and J 1 base; nucleotides not matched to a gene: 11. Germline V gene lookup returns CDR1 MNHEY and CDR2 SVGAGI. The CDR3 length is 16 residues.

The chain has TRBV5-1 and TRBJ2-1; maybe TRBD1 (6 bases). Germline assignment: CDR1 SGHRS and CDR2 YFSETQ. The V end lost 6 bases, the J end lost 6 bases, and 16 bases lay between the germline ends. The CDR3 has 14 residues. As DNA, the CDR3 is TGCGCCAGCACCGATCCCAGGGGTAGCAATGAGCAGTTCTTC. This codes for CASTDPRGSNEQFF.

Here the CDR3 reads CASSLTGVREKLFF. As DNA, the CDR3 is TGCGCCAGCAGCCTGACAGGGGTCAGAGAAAAACTGTTTTTT. This chain uses TRBV4-3 with TRBJ1-4; 8 nucleotides align to TRBD1. The V and J ends lost 4 bases and 8 bases, in that order; junction bases with no gene match: 6. The CDR3 is 14 amino acids. Germline CDR1 is LGHNA and CDR2 is YSLEER.

A single count supports this clonotype. The chain couples TRBV5-1 to TRBJ1-4, with 7 bases aligning to TRBD1. The length of the CDR3 is 16 residues. V lost 1 base, J lost 7 bases, and 10 bases stayed unmatched. Germline-derived CDR1 and CDR2 are SGHRS and YFSETQ. The DNA for the CDR3 is TGCGCCAGCAGCTTGTGGAGCAGGGGGGGAGGTGAAAAACTGTTTTTT. As protein: CASSLWSRGGGEKLFF.

This clonotype showed up just a few times. V usage is TRBV20-1 and J usage is TRBJ1-3; 7 bases fit TRBD1. J lost 4 bases, V lost 1 base, and 4 bases had no gene match. CDR1 and CDR2 (germline): DFQATT, SNEGSKA (reference sequence). The CDR3 covers 14 residues. CDR3 loop: CSARVQGEGNTIYF. Written as DNA, the CDR3 is TGCAGTGCTAGAGTTCAGGGGGAAGGAAACACCATATATTTT.

This rearrangement joins TRBV19 to TRBJ2-7; TRBD1 aligns across 7 bases. Per germline, CDR1 LNHDA and CDR2 SQIVND (reference sequence). With 3 bases clipped from V and 7 bases from J, the junction kept 12 bases outside the gene matches. The CDR3 runs 15 residues. The CDR3 protein is CASSIGWDSSGEQYF. CDR3 coding DNA: TGTGCCAGTAGTATTGGGTGGGACAGTTCGGGAGAGCAGTACTTC. The variable domain in full, with the rest retrieved from reference TRBV19 and TRBJ2-7, is DGGITQSPKYLFRKEGQNVTLSCEQNLNHDAMYWYRQDPGQGLRLIYYSQIVNDFQKGDIAEGYSVSREKKESFPLTVTSAQKNPTAFYLCASSIGWDSSGEQYFGPGTRLTVT.

The J gene is TRBJ1-6, the V gene TRBV6-5; 7 bases line up with TRBD1. The CDR3 loop spans 14 amino acids. J lost 13 bases, V lost 2 bases, and 8 bases had no gene match. CDR1 is MNHEY and CDR2 is SVGAGI in the germline V gene. CDR3 sequence (DNA): TGTGCCAGCAGTTACGGGACAGACCGACGGCCCCTCCACTTT. Protein: CASSYGTDRRPLHF.

This chain links TRBV7-9 with TRBJ2-5; D remains ambiguous. CDR3 size: 14 residues. CDR1 and CDR2 from the germline V gene are SEHNR and FQNEAQ (reference sequence). V shed 5 bases and J shed 2 bases, with 12 bases lying between them. The CDR3 nucleotides read TGTGCCAGCAGCAAAGAAAGGATTCAAGAGACCCAGTACTTC. This gives the protein CASSKERIQETQYF.

This clonotype was counted at least ten times. The rearrangement links TRBV7-9 to TRBJ2-3; D unclear. CDR3 size: 14 residues. Germline V gene data show CDR1 as SEHNR and CDR2 as FQNEAQ (reference sequence). V lost 9 bases and J 1 base, leaving 14 bases between the germline ends. The CDR3 nucleotides read TGTGCCAGGCAGGCCATCCGAGGCACAGATACGCAGTATTTT. Protein product: CARQAIRGTDTQYF.

The chain couples TRBV16 to TRBJ1-4, with D uncertain. The CDR3 length is 12 residues. Between the trimmed V and J ends, which lost 1 base and 13 bases, there was a span of 10 bases. In germline, CDR1 is KGHSY, CDR2 FQNENV. CDR3 nucleotides: TGTGCCAGCAGCCAATGGGCCGGGATACTGTTTTTT. Protein sequence: CASSQWAGILFF.